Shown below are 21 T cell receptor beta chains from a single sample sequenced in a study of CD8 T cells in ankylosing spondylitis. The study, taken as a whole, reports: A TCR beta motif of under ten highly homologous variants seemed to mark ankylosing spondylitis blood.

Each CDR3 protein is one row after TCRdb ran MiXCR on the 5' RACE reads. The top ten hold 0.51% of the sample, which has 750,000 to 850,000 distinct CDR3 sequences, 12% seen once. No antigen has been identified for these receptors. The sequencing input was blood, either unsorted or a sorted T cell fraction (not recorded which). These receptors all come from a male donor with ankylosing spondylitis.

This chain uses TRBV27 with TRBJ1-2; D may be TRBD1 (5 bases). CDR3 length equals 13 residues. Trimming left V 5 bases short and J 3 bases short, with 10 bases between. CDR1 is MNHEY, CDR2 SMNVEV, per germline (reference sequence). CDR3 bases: TGTGCCAGCAGTCGACAGCTCGACTATGGCTACACCTTC. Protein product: CASSRQLDYGYTF.

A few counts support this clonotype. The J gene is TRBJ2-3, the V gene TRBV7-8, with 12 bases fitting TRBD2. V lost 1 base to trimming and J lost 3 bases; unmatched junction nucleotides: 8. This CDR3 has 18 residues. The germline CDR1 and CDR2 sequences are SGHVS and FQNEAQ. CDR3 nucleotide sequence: TGTGCCAGCAGCTTAGTTTGGACTAGCGGGACGCGTACAGATACGCAGTATTTT. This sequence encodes CASSLVWTSGTRTDTQYF.

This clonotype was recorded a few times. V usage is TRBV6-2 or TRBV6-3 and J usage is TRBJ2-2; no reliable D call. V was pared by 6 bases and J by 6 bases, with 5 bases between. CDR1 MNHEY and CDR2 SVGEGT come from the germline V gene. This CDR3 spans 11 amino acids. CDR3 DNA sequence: TGTGCCAGCAGCGACGCCGGGGAGCTGTTTTTT. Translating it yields CASSDAGELFF.

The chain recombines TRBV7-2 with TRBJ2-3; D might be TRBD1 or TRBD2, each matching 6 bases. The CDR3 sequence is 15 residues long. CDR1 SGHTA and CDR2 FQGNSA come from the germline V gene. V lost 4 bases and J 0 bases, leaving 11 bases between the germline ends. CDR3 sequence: CASSSEGGSTDTQYF. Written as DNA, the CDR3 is TGTGCCAGCAGCTCAGAGGGGGGAAGCACAGATACGCAGTATTTT.

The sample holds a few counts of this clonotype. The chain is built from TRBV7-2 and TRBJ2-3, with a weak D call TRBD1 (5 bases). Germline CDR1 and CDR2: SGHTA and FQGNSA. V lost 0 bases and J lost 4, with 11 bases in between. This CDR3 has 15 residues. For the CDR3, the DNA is TGTGCCAGCAGCTTAGCATCAGGGTGGTCAGATACGCAGTATTTT. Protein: CASSLASGWSDTQYF.

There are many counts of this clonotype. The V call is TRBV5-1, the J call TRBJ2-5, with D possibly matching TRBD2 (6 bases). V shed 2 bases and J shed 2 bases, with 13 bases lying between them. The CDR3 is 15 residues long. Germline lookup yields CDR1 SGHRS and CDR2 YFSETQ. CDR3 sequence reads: CASSFFGLPQETQYF. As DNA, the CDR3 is TGCGCCAGCAGCTTCTTCGGACTACCACAAGAGACCCAGTACTTC. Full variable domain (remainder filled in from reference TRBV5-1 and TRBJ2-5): KAGVTQTPRYLIKTRGQQVTLSCSPISGHRSVSWYQQTPGQGLQFLFEYFSETQRNKGNFPGRFSGRQFSNSRSEMNVSTLELGDSALYLCASSFFGLPQETQYFGPGTRLLVL.

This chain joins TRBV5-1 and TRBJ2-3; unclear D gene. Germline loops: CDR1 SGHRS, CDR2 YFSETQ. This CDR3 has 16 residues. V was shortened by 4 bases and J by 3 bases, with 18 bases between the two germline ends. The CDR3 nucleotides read TGCGCCAGCAGCCCCCGGGTGGGGTCGATAACAGATACGCAGTATTTT. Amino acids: CASSPRVGSITDTQYF.

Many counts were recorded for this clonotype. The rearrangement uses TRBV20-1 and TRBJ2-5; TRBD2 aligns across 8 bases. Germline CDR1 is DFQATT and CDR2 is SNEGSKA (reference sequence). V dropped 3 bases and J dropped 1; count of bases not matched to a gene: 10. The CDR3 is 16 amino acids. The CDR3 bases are TGCAGTGCTAGGAGGCCGAGGACTAGCCTCCAAGAGACCCAGTACTTC. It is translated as CSARRPRTSLQETQYF.

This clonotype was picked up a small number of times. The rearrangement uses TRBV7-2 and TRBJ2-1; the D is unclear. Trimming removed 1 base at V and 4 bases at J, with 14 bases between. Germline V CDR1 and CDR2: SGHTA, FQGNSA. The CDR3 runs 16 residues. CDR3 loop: CASSLEYSDSYNEQFF. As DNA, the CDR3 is TGTGCCAGCAGCTTAGAGTATTCTGACTCGTACAATGAGCAGTTCTTC.

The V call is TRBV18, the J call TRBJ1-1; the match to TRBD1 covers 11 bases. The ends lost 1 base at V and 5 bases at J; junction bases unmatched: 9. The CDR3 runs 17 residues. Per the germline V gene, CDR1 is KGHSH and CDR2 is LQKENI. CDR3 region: CASSPRPGQGGRTEAFF. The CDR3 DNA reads TGTGCCAGCTCACCACGGCCGGGACAGGGGGGTAGGACTGAAGCTTTCTTT.

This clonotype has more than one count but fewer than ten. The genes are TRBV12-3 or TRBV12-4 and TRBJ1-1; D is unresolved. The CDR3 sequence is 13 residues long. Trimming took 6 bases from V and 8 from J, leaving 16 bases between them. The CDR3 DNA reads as TGTGCCAGCAGCACGGGGATAGAGTTCGAAGCTTTCTTT. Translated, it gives CASSTGIEFEAFF.

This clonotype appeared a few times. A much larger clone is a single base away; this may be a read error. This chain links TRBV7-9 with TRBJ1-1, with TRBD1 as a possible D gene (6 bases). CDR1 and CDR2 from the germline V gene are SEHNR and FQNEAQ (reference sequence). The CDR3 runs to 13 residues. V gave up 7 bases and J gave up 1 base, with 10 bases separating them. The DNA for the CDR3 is TGTGCCAGCAACGGACAGCCGAACACTGAAGCTTTCTTT. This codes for CASNGQPNTEAFF. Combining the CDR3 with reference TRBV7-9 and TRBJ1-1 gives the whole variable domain DTGVSQNPRHKITKRGQNVTFRCDPISEHNRLYWYRQTLGQGPEFLTYFQNEAQLEKSRLLSDRFSAERPKGSFSTLEIQRTEQGDSAMYLCASNGQPNTEAFFGQGTRLTVV.

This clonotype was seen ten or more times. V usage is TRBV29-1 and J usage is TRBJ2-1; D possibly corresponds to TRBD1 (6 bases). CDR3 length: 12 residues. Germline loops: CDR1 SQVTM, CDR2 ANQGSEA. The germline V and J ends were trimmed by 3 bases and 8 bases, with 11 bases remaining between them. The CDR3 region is CSVDWGQDEQFF. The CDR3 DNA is TGCAGCGTTGACTGGGGGCAAGATGAGCAGTTCTTC.

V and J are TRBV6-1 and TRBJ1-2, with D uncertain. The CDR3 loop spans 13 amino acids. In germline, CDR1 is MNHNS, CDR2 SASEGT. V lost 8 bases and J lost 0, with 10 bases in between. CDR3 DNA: TGTGCCAGCCAATTCGGCCCTAACTATGGCTACACCTTC. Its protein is CASQFGPNYGYTF.

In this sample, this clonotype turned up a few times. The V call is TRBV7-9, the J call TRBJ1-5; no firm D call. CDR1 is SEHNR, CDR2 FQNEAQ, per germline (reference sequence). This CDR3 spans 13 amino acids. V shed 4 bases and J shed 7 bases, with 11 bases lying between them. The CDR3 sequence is CASSSSFVQPQHF. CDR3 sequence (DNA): TGTGCCAGCAGCTCATCCTTCGTCCAGCCCCAGCATTTT.

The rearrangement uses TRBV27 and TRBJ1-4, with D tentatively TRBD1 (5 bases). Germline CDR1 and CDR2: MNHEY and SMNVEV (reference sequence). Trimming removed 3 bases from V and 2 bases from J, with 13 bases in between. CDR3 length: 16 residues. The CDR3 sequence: CASSLAPRVTNEKLFF. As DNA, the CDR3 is TGTGCCAGCAGTTTGGCCCCCAGGGTGACTAATGAAAAACTGTTTTTT.

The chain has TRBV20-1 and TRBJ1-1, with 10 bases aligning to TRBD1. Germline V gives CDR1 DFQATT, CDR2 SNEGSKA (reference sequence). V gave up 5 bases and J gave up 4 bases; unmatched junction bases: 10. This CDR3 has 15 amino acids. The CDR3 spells CSAPGTGDGGTEAFF. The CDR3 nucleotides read TGCAGTGCTCCCGGGACAGGGGATGGTGGCACTGAAGCTTTCTTT.

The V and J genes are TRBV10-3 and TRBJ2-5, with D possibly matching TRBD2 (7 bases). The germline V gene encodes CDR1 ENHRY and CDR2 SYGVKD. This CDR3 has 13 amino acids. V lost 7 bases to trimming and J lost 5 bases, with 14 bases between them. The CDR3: CAITGGAGETQYF. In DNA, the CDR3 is TGTGCCATCACGGGGGGCGCGGGGGAGACCCAGTACTTC.

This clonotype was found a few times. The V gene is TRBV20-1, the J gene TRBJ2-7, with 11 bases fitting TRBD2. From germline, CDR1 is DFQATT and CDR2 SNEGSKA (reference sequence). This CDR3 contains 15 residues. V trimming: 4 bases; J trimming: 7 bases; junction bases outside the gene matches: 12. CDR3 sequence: CSATTPLAGDVEQYF. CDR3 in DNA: TGCAGTGCTACCACCCCACTAGCGGGAGATGTGGAGCAGTACTTC.

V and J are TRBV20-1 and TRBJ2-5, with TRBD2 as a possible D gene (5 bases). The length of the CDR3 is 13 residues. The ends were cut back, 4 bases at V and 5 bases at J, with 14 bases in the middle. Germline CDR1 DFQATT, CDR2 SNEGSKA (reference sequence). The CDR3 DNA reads TGCAGTGCTACCACCGCTTGGAGGGAGACCCAGTACTTC. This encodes CSATTAWRETQYF.

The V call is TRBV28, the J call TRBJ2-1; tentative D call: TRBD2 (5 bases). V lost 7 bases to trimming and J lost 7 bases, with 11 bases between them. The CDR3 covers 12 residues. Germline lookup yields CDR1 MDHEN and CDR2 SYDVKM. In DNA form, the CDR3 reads TGTGCCAGCACCCCTCAGCGGAATGAGCAGTTCTTC. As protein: CASTPQRNEQFF.